Here is one TCR beta chain with its context. Antigen unknown. CDR1 SGDLS and CDR2 YYNGEE come from the germline V gene. V shed 0 bases and J shed 5 bases, with 11 bases lying between them. The CDR3 loop spans 15 amino acids. This specimen comes from a study of T cell responses to AZD1222 COVID-19 vaccine. Study-level background: Second-dose recipients at about 4 or about 12 weeks were treated as one pooled group.

Repertoires were generated with immunoSEQ multiplex PCR, while TCRdb's copy carries only in-frame clones and drops some. The sample includes 95,000 or so clones, around nine tenths of them seen just once. Findings of the study overall: The study found Spike-specific TCR breadth and depth rose after two AZD1222 doses. Unmutated variant regions reportedly attract nearly half of all spike-specific TCRs.

The sequencing here drew on peripheral blood, taken on day 0 of AZD1222 vaccination. The clonotype comes from an adult in good health. This chain links TRBV9 with TRBJ2-2; tentative D call: TRBD2 (6 bases). The CDR3 region is CASSVEGRLTGELFF. The DNA of the CDR3 is TGTGCCAGCAGCGTAGAAGGGAGGTTGACCGGGGAGCTGTTTTTT.